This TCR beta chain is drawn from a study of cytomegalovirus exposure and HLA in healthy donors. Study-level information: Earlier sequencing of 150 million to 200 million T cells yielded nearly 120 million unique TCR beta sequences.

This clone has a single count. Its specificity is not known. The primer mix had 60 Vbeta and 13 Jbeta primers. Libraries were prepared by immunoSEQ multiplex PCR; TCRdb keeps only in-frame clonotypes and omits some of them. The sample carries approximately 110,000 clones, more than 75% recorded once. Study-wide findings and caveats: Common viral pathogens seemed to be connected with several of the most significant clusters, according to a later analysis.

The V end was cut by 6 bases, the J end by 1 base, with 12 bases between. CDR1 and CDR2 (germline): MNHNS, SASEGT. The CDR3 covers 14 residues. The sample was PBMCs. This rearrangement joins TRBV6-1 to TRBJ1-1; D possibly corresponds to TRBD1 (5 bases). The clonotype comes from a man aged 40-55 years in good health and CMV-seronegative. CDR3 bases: TGTGCCAGCAGAATACAGGCAGGGAACACTGAAGCTTTCTTT. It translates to CASRIQAGNTEAFF.